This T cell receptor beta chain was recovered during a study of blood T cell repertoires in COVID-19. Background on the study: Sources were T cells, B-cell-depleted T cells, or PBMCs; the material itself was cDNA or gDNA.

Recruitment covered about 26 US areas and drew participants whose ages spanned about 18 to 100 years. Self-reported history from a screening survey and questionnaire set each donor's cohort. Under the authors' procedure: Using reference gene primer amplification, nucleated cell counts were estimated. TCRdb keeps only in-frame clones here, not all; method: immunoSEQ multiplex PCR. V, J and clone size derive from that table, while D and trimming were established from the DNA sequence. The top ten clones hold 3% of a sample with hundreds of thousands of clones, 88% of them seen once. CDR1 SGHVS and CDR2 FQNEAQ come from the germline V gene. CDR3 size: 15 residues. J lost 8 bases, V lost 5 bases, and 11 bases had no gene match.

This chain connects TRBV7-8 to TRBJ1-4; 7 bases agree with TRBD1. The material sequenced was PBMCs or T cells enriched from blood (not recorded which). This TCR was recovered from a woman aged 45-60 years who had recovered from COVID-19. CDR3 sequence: CASSGNRGSGEKLFF. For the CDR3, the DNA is TGTGCCAGCAGCGGAAACAGGGGCTCAGGAGAAAAACTGTTTTTT.